The 25 T cell receptor beta chains below all came from one sample that was sequenced in a study of T-cell memory formation after mild COVID-19. Using its own MiXCR run on the 5' RACE reads, TCRdb lists one record per CDR3 protein. Among approximately 490,000 distinct CDR3 sequences listed, roughly 22% were seen once. The source material was PBMCs or a T cell subset sorted from them (not recorded which). These receptors originate from an adult woman who had mild COVID-19 (a few samples of this study predate the infection). Cell type and time point are not known.

This chain links TRBV12-3 or TRBV12-4 with TRBJ1-2; weak D call: TRBD1 (5 bases). The CDR3 is made up of 14 amino acids. V gave up 11 bases and J gave up 0 bases, with 16 bases separating them. Here the CDR3 DNA reads TGTGCCGGCGGCGGGGGGACTTCTAACTATGGCTACACCTTC. Translating gives CAGGGGTSNYGYTF.

The chain employs TRBV6-7 and TRBJ1-6; the D is unclear. TRBV6-7 is assigned to the ORF class and has an uncertain function. V was pared by 10 bases and J by 6 bases, with 10 bases between. The CDR3 length is 12 residues. Here the CDR3 DNA reads TGTGCCAACGCGACGGGTAATTCACCCCTCCACTTT. It codes for CANATGNSPLHF.

This clonotype has more than one count but fewer than ten. J is TRBJ1-2 and V is TRBV5-1, with a tentative D call TRBD1 (5 bases). The CDR3 contains 14 residues. Trimming took 5 bases from V and 0 from J, leaving 11 bases between them. In germline, CDR1 is SGHRS, CDR2 YFSETQ. Here the CDR3 reads CASRSGQANYGYTF. The CDR3 coding sequence is TGCGCCAGCAGATCAGGACAAGCTAACTATGGCTACACCTTC.

The rearrangement links TRBV15 to TRBJ2-7; TRBD1 might be the D (5 bases). CDR1 is LNHNV and CDR2 is YYDKDF in the germline V gene (reference sequence). The CDR3 length is 15 residues. The ends were cut back, 3 bases at V and 0 bases at J, with 12 bases in the middle. The CDR3 spells CATSSLQGNSYEQYF. In nucleotides, the CDR3 is TGTGCCACCAGCAGCCTCCAGGGAAACTCCTACGAGCAGTACTTC.

The chain is built from TRBV29-1 and TRBJ2-5; 7 bases match TRBD1. The CDR3 consists of 14 residues. The germline CDR1 and CDR2 sequences are SQVTM and ANQGSEA. V lost 0 bases to trimming and J lost 5 bases; unmatched junction nucleotides: 6. The CDR3 reads CSVEDWATGETQYF. CDR3 DNA sequence: TGCAGCGTTGAAGATTGGGCGACAGGGGAGACCCAGTACTTC.

This clonotype turned up a few times. The V call is TRBV2, the J call TRBJ2-1; TRBD1 matches 10 bases. Trimming took 7 bases from V and 2 from J; bases not matched to a gene: 8. The length of the CDR3 is 16 residues. Per germline, CDR1 SNHLY and CDR2 FYNNEI. The CDR3 region is CASTFRQGAAYNEQFF. As DNA, the CDR3 is TGTGCCAGCACCTTTCGACAGGGGGCGGCCTACAATGAGCAGTTCTTC.

The table lists this clonotype with a few counts. V usage is TRBV4-1 and J usage is TRBJ1-1, with D perhaps matching TRBD1 (5 bases). CDR3 length: 15 residues. CDR1 and CDR2 from the germline V gene are MGHRA and YSYEKL. V shed 0 bases and J shed 0 bases, with 8 bases lying between them. This CDR3 is CASSQEDTLNTEAFF. The DNA for the CDR3 is TGCGCCAGCAGCCAAGAGGACACTTTGAACACTGAAGCTTTCTTT.

The chain employs TRBV12-3 or TRBV12-4 and TRBJ1-1; 7 positions agree with TRBD1. V was pared by 6 bases and J by 4 bases, with 5 bases of the junction left unmatched. The CDR3 spans 13 residues. The CDR3 region has the DNA TGTGCCAGCAGCCAGGGACAGTCCACTGAAGCTTTCTTT. Protein sequence: CASSQGQSTEAFF.

This clonotype was counted a few times. The rearrangement uses TRBV4-3 and TRBJ2-7; 10 bases agree with TRBD2. CDR3 length: 16 amino acids. Germline V gene data show CDR1 as LGHNA and CDR2 as YSLEER. Losses at the gene ends were 2 bases for V and 7 bases for J; bases not matched to a gene: 11. Written as DNA, the CDR3 is TGCGCCAGCAGCCAATCCGGAGCGGGAGGGTCTCGGGAGCAGTACTTC. It encodes CASSQSGAGGSREQYF.

This sequence joins TRBV4-2 and TRBJ1-1, with D tentatively TRBD1 (5 bases). From germline, CDR1 is LGHNA and CDR2 YNFKEQ. V lost 2 bases, J lost 8 bases, and 9 bases lay in between. This CDR3 has 12 residues. CDR3 in amino acids: CASSQTGAEAFF. DNA for the CDR3: TGTGCCAGCAGCCAAACAGGTGCCGAAGCTTTCTTT.

CDR3 bases: TGTGCCAGCAGCGACAGAATCTCCTACGAGCAGTACTTC. Amino acids: CASSDRISYEQYF. V usage is TRBV5-5 and J usage is TRBJ2-7, with a possible D match to TRBD1 (5 bases). Germline V CDR1 and CDR2: SGHKS, YYEKEE (reference sequence). V was shortened by 4 bases and J by 0 bases, with 8 bases between the two germline ends. CDR3 length equals 13 residues.

The genes are TRBV19 and TRBJ1-6, with D hard to call. This CDR3 contains 15 residues. Trimming took 5 bases from V and 0 from J, leaving 8 bases between them. Germline V CDR1 and CDR2: LNHDA, SQIVND (reference sequence). DNA for the CDR3: TGTGCCAGTAGTGCATACAGCTCCTATAATTCACCCCTCCACTTT. Amino acid sequence: CASSAYSSYNSPLHF.

This clonotype has more than one count but fewer than ten. The V call is TRBV27, the J call TRBJ1-5; TRBD1 agrees at 9 bases. The CDR3 is 15 residues long. Germline V CDR1 and CDR2: MNHEY, SMNVEV (reference sequence). Trimming cost V 5 bases and J 6 bases; bases outside gene matches: 8. This CDR3 is CASSPGTGMGQPQHF. In DNA form, the CDR3 reads TGTGCCAGCAGTCCCGGGACAGGGATGGGTCAGCCCCAGCATTTT.

This clonotype was seen a few times. This chain connects TRBV5-1 to TRBJ2-7; TRBD1 matches 7 bases. The CDR3 runs 14 residues. V shed 4 bases and J 1 base; nucleotides not matched to a gene: 5. Germline V gene lookup returns CDR1 SGHRS and CDR2 YFSETQ. Written as DNA, the CDR3 is TGCGCCAGCAGCCTATTGGGACAGTCCTACGAGCAGTACTTC. It encodes CASSLLGQSYEQYF.

This clonotype was counted a few times. The rearrangement uses TRBV18 and TRBJ1-1; D is ambiguous. This CDR3 comprises 11 residues. CDR1 KGHSH and CDR2 LQKENI come from the germline V gene. Trimming removed 3 bases at V and 7 bases at J, with 6 bases between. This CDR3 is CASSPLLEAFF. CDR3 DNA sequence: TGTGCCAGCTCACCGCTCCTTGAAGCTTTCTTT.

J is TRBJ2-1 and V is TRBV19, with unresolved D. The CDR3 is made up of 15 amino acids. Germline V gene lookup returns CDR1 LNHDA and CDR2 SQIVND (reference sequence). Trimming left V 2 bases short and J 6 bases short, with 14 bases between. This CDR3 is CASSISSRITNEQFF. CDR3 bases: TGTGCCAGTAGTATATCTAGTCGCATAACCAATGAGCAGTTCTTC.

The chain combines TRBV12-3 or TRBV12-4 with TRBJ1-2; D remains unclear. The CDR3 sequence is 20 residues long. Deletions cut 4 bases from V and 5 bases from J, with 32 bases between. CDR3 sequence reads: CASSSGPALDRGRVGYGYTF. CDR3 sequence (DNA): TGTGCCAGCAGTTCTGGCCCTGCGTTGGACCGGGGTAGGGTAGGGTATGGCTACACCTTC.

The V call is TRBV12-3 or TRBV12-4, the J call TRBJ1-1; D remains ambiguous. Trimming left V 2 bases short and J 1 base short, with 5 bases between. The CDR3 extends over 13 amino acids. The CDR3 DNA reads as TGTGCCAGCAGTTTACCACCGAACACTGAAGCTTTCTTT. This sequence encodes CASSLPPNTEAFF.

This clonotype showed up just a few times. This rearrangement joins TRBV5-1 to TRBJ2-3, with a tentative D call TRBD1 (7 bases). Deletions cut 0 bases from V and 5 bases from J, with 16 bases between. There are 16 residues in the CDR3. Germline V gene sequence: CDR1 SGHRS, CDR2 YFSETQ. CDR3 region: CASSLEGQGGKDTQYF. CDR3 coding DNA: TGCGCCAGCAGCTTGGAAGGGCAGGGGGGTAAAGATACGCAGTATTTT.

The chain is built from TRBV5-1 and TRBJ2-5; 10 bases are shared with TRBD2. CDR1 is SGHRS and CDR2 is YFSETQ in the germline V gene. The V and J ends lost 2 bases and 3 bases, in that order; junction bases with no gene match: 4. This CDR3 is built from 15 residues. CDR3 sequence reads: CASSFGTSEKETQYF. In DNA, the CDR3 is TGCGCCAGCAGCTTCGGGACTAGCGAGAAAGAGACCCAGTACTTC.

CDR3 protein: CASSNRRQNTEAFF. The CDR3 coding sequence is TGCGCCAGCAGCAATCGGCGACAGAACACTGAAGCTTTCTTT. The chain carries TRBV5-1 and TRBJ1-1; no reliable D call. The CDR3 consists of 14 residues. The germline V gene encodes CDR1 SGHRS and CDR2 YFSETQ. Between the trimmed V and J ends, which lost 4 bases and 1 base, there was a span of 11 bases.

The chain joins TRBV24-1 to TRBJ2-3; 9 bases are a match to TRBD1. V trimming: 5 bases; J trimming: 7 bases; junction bases outside the gene matches: 9. Germline V lookup: CDR1 KGHDR, CDR2 SFDVKD. The CDR3 sequence is 15 residues long. This chain's CDR3 is CATSAPGTGIHTQYF. CDR3 nucleotide sequence: TGTGCCACCAGTGCTCCCGGGACAGGGATACATACGCAGTATTTT.

This clonotype was recorded a few times. V and J are TRBV7-3 and TRBJ1-6; 8 bases agree with TRBD1. J was trimmed by 8 bases and V by 5 bases; bases with no gene match: 8. CDR1 and CDR2 (germline): SGHTA, FQGTGA. This CDR3 has 15 residues. The CDR3 coding sequence is TGTGCCAGCAGCCGCGAGGGACAGGAAGATTCACCCCTCCACTTT. Its protein product is CASSREGQEDSPLHF.

This clonotype appeared a few times. CDR3 DNA: TGTGCCAGCAGCTTGGCCGGGACAGGGTTTGGAAACACCATATATTTT. Translation gives CASSLAGTGFGNTIYF. The genes are TRBV5-5 and TRBJ1-3, with 9 positions matching TRBD1. The CDR3 runs 16 residues. V dropped 0 bases and J dropped 3; count of bases not matched to a gene: 4. The germline CDR1 and CDR2 sequences are SGHKS and YYEKEE (reference sequence).

CDR3 in DNA: TGTGCCAGCAGTGAGGGGAGAGGTGAAAAACTGTTTTTT. It yields the protein CASSEGRGEKLFF. J is TRBJ1-4 and V is TRBV6-1; D not certain. The CDR3 runs to 13 residues. Trimming stripped 3 bases from V and 7 bases from J, with 9 bases between. Germline CDR1 MNHNS, CDR2 SASEGT.